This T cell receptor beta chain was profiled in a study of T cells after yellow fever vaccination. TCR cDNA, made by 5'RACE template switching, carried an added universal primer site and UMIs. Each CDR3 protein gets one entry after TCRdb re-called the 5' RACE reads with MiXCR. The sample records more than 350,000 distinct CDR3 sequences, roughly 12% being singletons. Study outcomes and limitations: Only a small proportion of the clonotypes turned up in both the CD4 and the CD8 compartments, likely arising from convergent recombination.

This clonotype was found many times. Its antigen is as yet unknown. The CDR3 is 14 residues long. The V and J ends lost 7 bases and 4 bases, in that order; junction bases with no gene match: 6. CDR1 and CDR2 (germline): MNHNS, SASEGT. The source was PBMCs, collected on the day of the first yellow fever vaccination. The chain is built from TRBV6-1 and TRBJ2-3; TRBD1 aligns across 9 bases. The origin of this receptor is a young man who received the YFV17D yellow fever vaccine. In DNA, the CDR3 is TGTGCCAGCAACGCGGGACAGGGCCCAGATACGCAGTATTTT. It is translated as CASNAGQGPDTQYF.